This is a list of T cell receptor beta chains from one sample in a study of T-cell reconstitution after alpha-beta-depleted transplantation in children. TCRdb re-analysed the PCR reads in MiXCR, keeping a single row per CDR3 protein. The sample lists roughly 70,000 distinct CDR3 sequences, 4.9% occurring once. Sequencing was performed on PBMCs, mostly from graft donor cells, taken 180 days after TCRalphabeta/CD19-depleted stem cell transplant. The receptors were gathered from a boy under two years old who had a stem cell transplant for acute myeloid leukemia, so the T cells may come from the graft donor. Both conserved end residues are part of each CDR3. D genes are given only for firm matches. The size entry is marked missing in some rows and otherwise reads once, few, many or a size class.

>many|TRBJ1-6|.|TRBV6-5
TGTGCCAGCAGTTACCGGGAACCGGGAAGATCACCCCTCCACTTT
CASSYREPGRSPLHF
>many|TRBJ2-5|.|TRBV7-7
TGTGCCAGCAGCTTAGGGACAGTCCAAGGGGAGACCCAGTACTTC
CASSLGTVQGETQYF
>many|TRBJ2-3|TRBD1|TRBV7-9
TGTGCCAGCAGCTTAGAATGGGACAGGGTCCTAGATACGCAGTATTTT
CASSLEWDRVLDTQYF
>many|TRBJ1-6|.|TRBV12-3/TRBV12-4
TGTGTCAGCAGTTTCACACCACAACCCAATTCACCCCTCCACTTT
CVSSFTPQPNSPLHF
>.|TRBJ1-2|TRBD1|TRBV7-9
TGTGCCAGCAGCCAAGGGGGGACGCAGGGGGCGCGTGGTGGCTACACCTTC
CASSQGGTQGARGGYTF
>many|TRBJ2-3|.|TRBV3-1
TGTGCCAGCAGCCAAGTCCCAGATACGCAGTATTTT
CASSQVPDTQYF
>many|TRBJ1-1|.|TRBV7-2
TGTGCCAGCAGCCTATCCGGGACGAAGAACACTGAAGCTTTCTTT
CASSLSGTKNTEAFF
>many|TRBJ2-6|.|TRBV4-3
TGCGCCAGCAGCCAAGCCCAGACGGAAGGTCCTTCTCCTGGGGCCAACGTCCTGACTTTC
CASSQAQTEGPSPGANVLTF
>many|TRBJ1-5|.|TRBV7-9
TGTGCCAGCAGCTTAGAAGAGAATCAGCCCCAGCATTTT
CASSLEENQPQHF
>many|TRBJ2-3|TRBD2|TRBV4-1
TGCGCCAGCAGCGACCCGGGACTAGCGCGTTCAGATACGCAGTATTTT
CASSDPGLARSDTQYF
>many|TRBJ2-4|TRBD2|TRBV20-1
TGCAGTGCCAAGTACGGGGGGGCCAAAAACATTCAGTACTTC
CSAKYGGAKNIQYF
>.|TRBJ1-1|.|TRBV4-3
TGCGCCAGCAGCCAAGAAGCGGGGGCTTGGTCCACTTATGAAGCTTTCTTT
CASSQEAGAWSTYEAFF
>many|TRBJ2-1|.|TRBV2
TGTGCCAGCGGAAACGGGTTGGGTGAGCAGTTCTTC
CASGNGLGEQFF
>many|TRBJ1-5|.|TRBV7-8
TGTGCCAGCAGCGCTGGCAGGGGACGCAATCAGCCCCAGCATTTT
CASSAGRGRNQPQHF
>many|TRBJ1-4|TRBD1|TRBV6-5
TGTGCCAGCAGTTACAGAGAGGAGGGGGCGACGAAACTGTTTTTT
CASSYREEGATKLFF
>many|TRBJ1-2|.|TRBV12-3/TRBV12-4
TGTGCCAGCAGTTTAGGGTTGGCAGGGGTCGGTGGCTACACCTTC
CASSLGLAGVGGYTF
>.|TRBJ1-5|.|TRBV24-1
TGTGCCACCAGTGAGTCGCTACTCAATCAGCCCCAGCATTTT
CATSESLLNQPQHF
>medium-sized|TRBJ1-1|.|TRBV21-1
TGTGCCAGCAGCAAGGATCCCCTGAGGGGCACTGAAGCTTTCTTT
CASSKDPLRGTEAFF
>many|TRBJ2-7|TRBD1|TRBV7-2
TGTGCCAGCAGCCATGACAGGGGTTACGAGCAGTACTTC
CASSHDRGYEQYF
>many|TRBJ1-5|.|TRBV5-6
TGTGCCAGCAGCCCCTCAGGGTTCAATCAGCCCCAGCATTTT
CASSPSGFNQPQHF
>.|TRBJ1-5|.|TRBV27
TGTGCCAGCAGTTTTAAAGGGGGGGGGATGGGGGGGGATCAGCCCCAGCATTTT
CASSFKGGGMGGDQPQHF
>many|TRBJ2-5|.|TRBV12-3/TRBV12-4
TGTGCCAGCAGGGGTCGGGAAGGGGAGACCCAGTACTTC
CASRGREGETQYF
>many|TRBJ2-3|.|TRBV5-1
TGCGCCAGCAGCTTGCTTAGTACTAGCACAGATACGCAGTATTTT
CASSLLSTSTDTQYF
>many|TRBJ2-1|.|TRBV7-3
TGTGCCAGTGCACCCTCAATTCGCAATGAGCAGTTCTTC
CASAPSIRNEQFF
>many|TRBJ1-5|TRBD1|TRBV12-3/TRBV12-4
TGTGCCAGCAGCCCAGGACAGGGCCTGTGGCCCCAGCATTTT
CASSPGQGLWPQHF
>many|TRBJ1-4|.|TRBV14
TGTGCCAGCAGCCAGAGCAGGGGCGCCAATGAAAAACTGTTTTTT
CASSQSRGANEKLFF
>many|TRBJ1-5|TRBD1|TRBV28
TGTGCCAGCAGTTCCTGGACAGGGAGACAGCCCCAGCATTTT
CASSSWTGRQPQHF
>many|TRBJ2-7|TRBD1|TRBV10-3
TGTGCCATCAGGGCCCGCAGGGGGAACGACGAGCAGTACTTC
CAIRARRGNDEQYF
>many|TRBJ2-1|TRBD2|TRBV18
TGTGCCAGCTCACCACCTAGCGGGGTAACCTACAATGAGCAGTTCTTC
CASSPPSGVTYNEQFF
>many|TRBJ1-5|.|TRBV20-1
TGCAGTGCTAGCACAGGGAAGCGTGAAATATCCCTTCCATATAGCAATCAGCCCCAGCATTTT
CSASTGKREISLPYSNQPQHF
>many|TRBJ1-6|.|TRBV5-6
TGTGCCAGCAGCTTTGGCGCCAATCCTAATTCACCCCTCCACTTT
CASSFGANPNSPLHF
>few|TRBJ2-5|TRBD1|TRBV2
TGTGCCAGCAGGAGGGACAGGGAAGAGACCCAGTACTTC
CASRRDREETQYF
>many|TRBJ1-1|TRBD1|TRBV2
TGTGCCAGCAGTGGACAGGGGGGGACTGAAGCTTTCTTT
CASSGQGGTEAFF
>many|TRBJ1-2|.|TRBV9
TGTGCCAGCAGCGCCCTTACTGGAGGCAACTATGGCTACACCTTC
CASSALTGGNYGYTF
>many|TRBJ2-1|TRBD1|TRBV27
TGTGCCAGCAGTTTAGTGGGACAGGTGGTCTACAATGAGCAGTTCTTC
CASSLVGQVVYNEQFF
>many|TRBJ2-2|TRBD1|TRBV10-3
TGTGCCATCAGTGAGCCGGGACAGGGGAACACCGGGGAGCTGTTTTTT
CAISEPGQGNTGELFF
>many|TRBJ1-1|.|TRBV12-3/TRBV12-4
TGTGCCAGCAGAACGTTGGGTAGAGGGACTGAAGCTTTCTTT
CASRTLGRGTEAFF
>many|TRBJ2-7|TRBD1|TRBV6-5
TGTGCCAGCAGATTGACAGGGGCCTACGAGCAGTACTTC
CASRLTGAYEQYF
>many|TRBJ2-3|TRBD2|TRBV4-1
TGCGCCAGCAGCCAAGAGGCTAGCGGGGGGTTCACAGATACGCAGTATTTT
CASSQEASGGFTDTQYF
>many|TRBJ2-1|.|TRBV6-2/TRBV6-3
TGTGCCAGCAGTTACAAACTTGGCGTAGTCAATGAGCAGTTCTTC
CASSYKLGVVNEQFF
>many|TRBJ2-3|.|TRBV12-3/TRBV12-4
TGTGCCAGCAGTTTAGTCCTCGGAGGCACAGATACGCAGTATTTT
CASSLVLGGTDTQYF